Listed below are T cell receptor beta chains from one sample, sequenced in a study of T cell responses to AZD1222 COVID-19 vaccine. Profiling relied on immunoSEQ multiplex PCR, and the TCRdb table lists in-frame clones only, not all of them. The table lists 150,000 to 200,000 clones, about 90% of them singletons. The source was peripheral blood, collected on day 0 of AZD1222 vaccination. The receptors shown here come from an adult in good health. The CDR3 runs from the conserved cysteine through the conserved F or W. D genes are given only for firm matches. Clone size, where shown, is once, few, many, or a class for clones that have expanded.

CDR3 DNA	CDR3 protein	V gene	D gene	clone size	J gene
TGCAGCGTTCAAGACAGGGGGTTTTCAGAAGCTTTCTTT	CSVQDRGFSEAFF	TRBV29-1	TRBD1	once	TRBJ1-1
TGTGCCAGCAGCTTAGACGGCAGTGGATACGAGCAGTACTTC	CASSLDGSGYEQYF	TRBV7-9	-	-	TRBJ2-7
TGTGCTAGTGGTTTGCCGAGAGAGAAACCGGGACTACCCACCTACGAGCAGTACTTC	CASGLPREKPGLPTYEQYF	TRBV12-5	TRBD2	-	TRBJ2-7
TGTGCCAGCAGGGCAGCCCGTAATGAAAAACTGTTTTTT	CASRAARNEKLFF	TRBV2	-	-	TRBJ1-4
TGTGCCAGCTCACCACTTGGGCCAGGATTAGGCTTCGATAAGTACGAGCAGTACTTC	CASSPLGPGLGFDKYEQYF	TRBV18	-	-	TRBJ2-7
TGTGCCAGTAAAGTAAGAGGGGCAACTAATGAAAAACTGTTTTTT	CASKVRGATNEKLFF	TRBV19	-	-	TRBJ1-4
TGTGCCAGCAGCCGAACGGGGACGGAAGCCTACGAGCAGTACTTC	CASSRTGTEAYEQYF	TRBV28	-	-	TRBJ2-7
TGTGCCAGCAGTTCGAGCGCCGGCGAGCAGTTCTTC	CASSSSAGEQFF	TRBV3-1/TRBV3-2	-	-	TRBJ2-1
TGTGCCACCAGTGACTCGACAGGATCTAACTATGGCTACACCTTC	CATSDSTGSNYGYTF	TRBV24-1	-	-	TRBJ1-2
TGTGCCAGCAGCTTGGGACAGGGAAGCTATGGCTACACCTTC	CASSLGQGSYGYTF	TRBV5-6	TRBD1	-	TRBJ1-2
TGTGCCAGTAGTCCTTCAGGGGGATTAATTCTCGAGCAGTTCTTC	CASSPSGGLILEQFF	TRBV19	TRBD1	-	TRBJ2-1
TGTGCCAGCAGTGAGACAGGGTACAATCAGCCCCAGCATTTT	CASSETGYNQPQHF	TRBV6-1	TRBD1	-	TRBJ1-5
TGTGCCAGCAGCGGTGTAGCGGGAGGGCCAAGAGAGACCCAGTACTTC	CASSGVAGGPRETQYF	TRBV5-4	TRBD2	-	TRBJ2-5
TGTGCCACCCGATCGGACAGTAATGAAAAACTGTTTTTT	CATRSDSNEKLFF	TRBV5-8	-	-	TRBJ1-4
TGTGCCAGCAGCTTAGAAACAGGGTCCAATGAGCAGTTCTTC	CASSLETGSNEQFF	TRBV11-2	-	-	TRBJ2-1
TGCGCCAGCAGCGTAGAACTGACAGGGTTGGAGGAGCTGTTTTTT	CASSVELTGLEELFF	TRBV5-1	TRBD1	-	TRBJ2-2
TGTGCCAGCAGCTTAGGTGCCGGGACAGGGGGCCGACAGCCCCAGCATTTT	CASSLGAGTGGRQPQHF	TRBV7-9	TRBD1	-	TRBJ1-5
TGTGCCACCAGCAGAGATACGAACTATGGCTACACCTTC	CATSRDTNYGYTF	TRBV15	-	-	TRBJ1-2
TGTGCCAGCAGGTACAGGGGGCTAGGGGATACGCAGTATTTT	CASRYRGLGDTQYF	TRBV27	TRBD1	few	TRBJ2-3
TGTGCCAGCAGCTTATCCACAGGGGAGCAGTTCTTC	CASSLSTGEQFF	TRBV3-1/TRBV3-2	-	once	TRBJ2-1
TGTGCCACCAAAGGAGGAACCCTACCCCCCACGGTAACGTCGCAGTACTTC	CATKGGTLPPTVTSQYF	TRBV24-1	-	-	TRBJ2-7
TGTGCCAGCAGTCGGGACAGGGGGACAACTGAAGCTTTCTTT	CASSRDRGTTEAFF	TRBV28	TRBD1	few	TRBJ1-1
TGTGCCACCAGTGATGACAGACTGGGCTACAATGAGCAGTTCTTC	CATSDDRLGYNEQFF	TRBV24-1	-	-	TRBJ2-1
TGTGCCAGCAGCTTAGAGAGGGGCGCGAACACTGAAGCTTTCTTT	CASSLERGANTEAFF	TRBV11-2	-	-	TRBJ1-1
TGTGCCAGTAGTAGAGTTGACAGCTCTGGAAACACCATATATTTT	CASSRVDSSGNTIYF	TRBV19	-	-	TRBJ1-3
TGCGCCAGCAGCTTCCGGGCCGAGGAGAACTATGGCTACACCTTC	CASSFRAEENYGYTF	TRBV5-1	-	-	TRBJ1-2
TGTGCCTGCGGGACAGGGGGATCACCCCTCCACTTT	CACGTGGSPLHF	TRBV30	TRBD1	once	TRBJ1-6
TGTGCCAGCAGTCCTAGACAGCGGTCCGGGGAAAAACTGTTTTTT	CASSPRQRSGEKLFF	TRBV6-5	-	-	TRBJ1-4
TGTGCCAGCAGTTCGCCGGGACAGGGTTACGAGCAGTACTTC	CASSSPGQGYEQYF	TRBV6-2/TRBV6-3	TRBD1	-	TRBJ2-7
TGCGCCAGCAGCTTGGCGGGACTAGACTCTGGAAACACCATATATTTT	CASSLAGLDSGNTIYF	TRBV5-1	-	-	TRBJ1-3
TGCGCCAGCAGCTTGGGGGGTACGGGAGCAGATACGCAGTATTTT	CASSLGGTGADTQYF	TRBV5-1	-	-	TRBJ2-3
TGTGCCAGCAGCTTGGATGGAGGCAATCAGCCCCAGCATTTT	CASSLDGGNQPQHF	TRBV5-4	-	-	TRBJ1-5
TGCGCCAGCAGCCAAGAAGGGCCGTCGTCCCAAGGGGAGCAGTACTTC	CASSQEGPSSQGEQYF	TRBV4-3	-	-	TRBJ2-7
TGTGCCAGCAGCCCTCACCGGGACAGGGGAGGGAATGAAAAACTGTTTTTT	CASSPHRDRGGNEKLFF	TRBV9	TRBD1	-	TRBJ1-4
TGTGCCAGTAGTATTTTGCCCGGGACTTCAGCGCAGCCCCAGCATTTT	CASSILPGTSAQPQHF	TRBV19	-	once	TRBJ1-5
TGTGCCAGCAGTTTAGGCCTCCGCGGGGCCTACGAGCAGTACTTC	CASSLGLRGAYEQYF	TRBV28	-	once	TRBJ2-7
TGCAGCGTTGCAGGGGGCAGCAATCAGCCCCAGCATTTT	CSVAGGSNQPQHF	TRBV29-1	TRBD1	-	TRBJ1-5
TGTGCCAGTAGTGTGACAGGGGGCACGGAGAACACTGAAGCTTTCTTT	CASSVTGGTENTEAFF	TRBV19	TRBD1	-	TRBJ1-1
TGTGCCAGCAGCTTACAGTACGTGAACACTGAAGCTTTCTTT	CASSLQYVNTEAFF	TRBV7-8	-	-	TRBJ1-1
TGTGCCAGCAGTTTTTCGCCCAATCAGCCCCAGCATTTT	CASSFSPNQPQHF	TRBV12-3/TRBV12-4	-	-	TRBJ1-5
TGTGCCATCACAAATGGAGAATCCTATAATTCACCCCTCCACTTT	CAITNGESYNSPLHF	TRBV10-3	-	-	TRBJ1-6
TGCGCCAGCAGTGATCTAGCCAAAAACATTCAGTACTTC	CASSDLAKNIQYF	TRBV5-1	-	-	TRBJ2-4
TGTGCCAGTAGTCCCTGGGGAGGGAACACTGAAGCTTTCTTT	CASSPWGGNTEAFF	TRBV19	-	-	TRBJ1-1
TGTGCCAGCAGCTTAGGTCGGACTAGCGGGAGTATTACCGGGGAGCTGTTTTTT	CASSLGRTSGSITGELFF	TRBV7-2	TRBD2	-	TRBJ2-2
TGTGCCAGCAGTTACCGGACAGGGACCGCGGATTCACCCCTCCACTTT	CASSYRTGTADSPLHF	TRBV6-5	TRBD1	-	TRBJ1-6
TGTGCCAGCAGTGAAGTTCAGGGGACCAATGAAAAACTGTTTTTT	CASSEVQGTNEKLFF	TRBV6-1	-	-	TRBJ1-4
TGTGCCAGCAGTGATCCGGGACGGCGGAACACCGGGGAGCTGTTTTTT	CASSDPGRRNTGELFF	TRBV6-1	-	-	TRBJ2-2
TGCAGCGTTGCCGGGATGGCGAACACTGAAGCTTTCTTT	CSVAGMANTEAFF	TRBV29-1	-	-	TRBJ1-1
TGTGCCAGTAGTATAGATCATTCTAGGGGCTCCGGGGAGCTGTTTTTT	CASSIDHSRGSGELFF	TRBV19	-	once	TRBJ2-2
TGTGCCAGCAGCAACCCGACAGGGATGCCCTACAATGAGCAGTTCTTC	CASSNPTGMPYNEQFF	TRBV7-2	TRBD1	few	TRBJ2-1